These 25 T cell receptor beta chains originate from one sample sequenced in a study of PD-1 blockade in classical Hodgkin lymphoma. Only in-frame clones appear in the TCRdb table, and some are missing; sequencing was by immunoSEQ multiplex PCR. This table has approximately 44,000 clones, 66% appearing once. As for time point: cycle 4 day 1 (C4D1), after six to seven weeks of nivolumab. Patients all relapsed after autologous stem cell transplantation, and there was variation in brentuximab vedotin exposure. Sample: peripheral blood mononuclear cells (PBMCs), taken before the fourth cycle of nivolumab. These receptors all come from a human donor with classical Hodgkin lymphoma.

This clone showed up just a few times. The CDR3 is CASSLAGTGVLNQPQHF. CDR3 nucleotide sequence: TGTGCCAGCAGCTTAGCAGGGACAGGGGTGTTGAATCAGCCCCAGCATTTT. V gene TRBV7-8 combines with J gene TRBJ1-5; TRBD1 matches at 10 bases. CDR1 and CDR2 from the germline V gene are SGHVS and FQNEAQ. V lost 0 bases, J lost 4 bases, and 6 bases stayed unmatched. The CDR3 totals 17 residues.

This clone was counted between two and nine times. This same CDR3 is encoded by further DNA sequences in the sample. The chain recombines TRBV7-2 with TRBJ2-3, with no clear D. From germline, CDR1 is SGHTA and CDR2 FQGNSA. CDR3 length: 15 amino acids. The V end lost 1 base, the J end lost 0 bases, and 8 bases lay between the germline ends. CDR3 region: CASSLVVGSTDTQYF. CDR3 coding DNA: TGTGCCAGCAGCTTAGTGGTGGGGAGCACAGATACGCAGTATTTT.

Concerning this clone: Germline and junction disagree at one end, which may indicate a read error. The chain recombines TRBV19 with TRBJ1-1; possibly TRBD1 for D (6 bases). The V gene's germline CDR1 is LNHDA and CDR2 SQIVND (reference sequence). This CDR3 spans 15 amino acids. The CDR3 coding sequence is TGTGCCAGTAGTATAAACACAGGGAGGAACTCTGAAGCTTTCTTT. Protein product: CASSINTGRNSEAFF.

This chain links TRBV19 with TRBJ1-3; D remains ambiguous. CDR1 LNHDA and CDR2 SQIVND come from the germline V gene (reference sequence). The CDR3 length is 15 residues. The V gene lost 3 bases and the J gene lost 0 bases, with 9 bases spanning the gap. CDR3 residues: CASSIPGNSGNTIYF. As DNA, the CDR3 is TGTGCCAGTAGTATCCCCGGGAACTCTGGAAACACCATATATTTT. The variable domain in full, with the rest retrieved from reference TRBV19 and TRBJ1-3, is DGGITQSPKYLFRKEGQNVTLSCEQNLNHDAMYWYRQDPGQGLRLIYYSQIVNDFQKGDIAEGYSVSREKKESFPLTVTSAQKNPTAFYLCASSIPGNSGNTIYFGEGSWLTVV.

The DNA for the CDR3 is TGTGCCTGGTCGTGGGCAGGGGAAGGCTACACCTTC. Encoded protein: CAWSWAGEGYTF. The gene calls are TRBV30 and TRBJ1-2; a possible D gene is TRBD1 (6 bases). Per the germline V gene, CDR1 is GTSNPN and CDR2 is SVGIG (reference sequence). The CDR3 loop spans 12 amino acids. The germline V and J ends were trimmed by 5 bases and 8 bases, with 15 bases remaining between them. The whole variable domain, remainder taken from reference TRBV30 and TRBJ1-2, is SQTIHQWPATLVQPVGSPLSLECTVEGTSNPNLYWYRQAAGRGLQLLFYSVGIGQISSEVPQNLSASRPQDRQFILSSKKLLLSDSGFYLCAWSWAGEGYTFGSGTRLTVV.

J is TRBJ2-2 and V is TRBV30; 8 positions agree with TRBD2. The CDR3 runs 14 residues. V was clipped by 4 bases and J by 7 bases; unmatched bases: 8. CDR1 is GTSNPN, CDR2 SVGIG, per germline (reference sequence). CDR3 region: CAWKRREVGGELFF. CDR3 sequence (DNA): TGTGCCTGGAAGAGGCGGGAGGTCGGCGGGGAGCTGTTTTTT.

This chain connects TRBV11-2 to TRBJ2-2, with D maybe TRBD1 (6 bases). CDR1 and CDR2 (germline): SGHAT, FQNNGV. CDR3 length: 14 residues. V was trimmed by 3 bases and J by 1 base, leaving 6 bases between them. CDR3 protein: CASSLDRNTGELFF. The CDR3 region has the DNA TGTGCCAGCAGCTTGGACAGGAACACCGGGGAGCTGTTTTTT.

The rearrangement joins TRBV9 to TRBJ1-1; no definite D call. This CDR3 is built from 12 residues. V was pared by 5 bases and J by 8 bases, with 13 bases between. Per germline, CDR1 SGDLS and CDR2 YYNGEE. CDR3 region: CASRRGGSEAFF. The CDR3 region has the DNA TGTGCCAGCAGGAGAGGCGGCAGCGAAGCTTTCTTT.

This clone was counted a few times. The V and J genes are TRBV2 and TRBJ2-7; the match to TRBD2 covers 11 bases. CDR1 is SNHLY, CDR2 FYNNEI, per germline. The CDR3 spans 15 residues. With V trimmed by 6 bases and J by 1 base, 5 bases remained unmatched. The CDR3: CASRETSGMSYEQYF. The CDR3 coding sequence is TGTGCCAGCAGAGAGACTAGCGGGATGTCCTACGAGCAGTACTTC.

This rearrangement joins TRBV28 to TRBJ1-3; possible D gene TRBD1, 6 bases. The V end lost 8 bases, the J end lost 0 bases, and 11 bases lay between the germline ends. Looked up from germline, CDR1 is MDHEN and CDR2 is SYDVKM. This CDR3 is 14 amino acids long. The CDR3 nucleotides read TGTGCCAGCGGAGGGGGGGGCTCTGGAAACACCATATATTTT. Protein: CASGGGGSGNTIYF.

In this sample, this clone turned up a few times. The rearrangement joins TRBV19 to TRBJ1-1, with 8 bases lining up with TRBD1. This CDR3 has 17 residues. V shed 4 bases and J 1 base; nucleotides not matched to a gene: 11. Germline CDR1 reads LNHDA; CDR2 reads SQIVND (reference sequence). CDR3 coding DNA: TGTGCCAGTAGTACCGACAGGGGCGGAGTGGGGAACACTGAAGCTTTCTTT. Its protein product is CASSTDRGGVGNTEAFF.

The chain joins TRBV19 to TRBJ2-2; D is unresolved. The germline V gene has CDR1 LNHDA and CDR2 SQIVND (reference sequence). Deletions cut 3 bases from V and 0 bases from J, with 5 bases between. CDR3 length: 14 residues. Here the CDR3 reads CASSISANTGELFF. The CDR3 nucleotides are TGTGCCAGTAGTATCTCAGCGAACACCGGGGAGCTGTTTTTT.

The chain recombines TRBV6-5 with TRBJ1-5; the match to TRBD1 covers 8 bases. The CDR3 contains 15 residues. The J segment lost 4 bases and the V segment lost 5 bases, leaving 7 bases of the junction unmatched. CDR1 and CDR2 from the germline V gene are MNHEY and SVGAGI. The CDR3: CASSIDRGGNQPQHF. The CDR3 DNA sequence: TGTGCCAGCAGTATCGACAGGGGCGGAAATCAGCCCCAGCATTTT.

The CDR3 DNA reads TGTGCCAGCAGCCTTCGGACAGGCGAGCAGTACTTC. As protein: CASSLRTGEQYF. The chain uses TRBV9 and TRBJ2-7; 7 nucleotides match TRBD1. Losses at the gene ends were 4 bases for V and 6 bases for J; bases not matched to a gene: 4. Per germline, CDR1 SGDLS and CDR2 YYNGEE. The CDR3 length is 12 residues. Full variable domain (outside the CDR3, taken from reference TRBV9 and TRBJ2-7): DSGVTQTPKHLITATGQRVTLRCSPRSGDLSVYWYQQSLDQGLQFLIQYYNGEERAKGNILERFSAQQFPDLHSELNLSSLELGDSALYFCASSLRTGEQYFGPGTRLTVT.

The V call is TRBV7-2, the J call TRBJ2-5; 8 positions agree with TRBD2. Germline-derived CDR1 and CDR2 are SGHTA and FQGNSA. The CDR3 runs to 17 residues. V lost 5 bases to trimming and J lost 2 bases; unmatched junction nucleotides: 13. CDR3 nucleotide sequence: TGTGCCAGCAGCCGTCGAGGGGTAGCGGGGTTGCAAGAGACCCAGTACTTC. This gives the protein CASSRRGVAGLQETQYF. Filled out from reference TRBV7-2 and TRBJ2-5, the complete variable domain reads GAGVSQSPSNKVTEKGKDVELRCDPISGHTALYWYRQSLGQGLEFLIYFQGNSAPDKSGLPSDRFSAERTGGSVSTLTIQRTQQEDSAVYLCASSRRGVAGLQETQYFGPGTRLLVL.

This chain links TRBV28 with TRBJ1-1; D remains ambiguous. The germline V gene encodes CDR1 MDHEN and CDR2 SYDVKM. Trimming took off 7 bases at V and 3 bases at J, with 12 bases between the two ends. The CDR3 loop spans 13 amino acids. The CDR3 DNA reads TGTGCCAGCACCCTTTACAGTTACACTGAAGCTTTCTTT. Translating it yields CASTLYSYTEAFF.

This clone appeared once. The J gene is TRBJ1-6, the V gene TRBV5-6; TRBD1 matches 12 bases. This CDR3 has 16 residues. Per the germline V gene, CDR1 is SGHDT and CDR2 is YYEEEE. After removal of 4 bases from V and 9 bases from J, the junction contained 8 bases not matched to a gene. CDR3 in DNA: TGTGCCAGCAGCGGCGGGACAGGGGGCGCGGGTTCACCCCTCCACTTT. This codes for CASSGGTGGAGSPLHF.

In this sample, this clone turned up a few times. The chain uses TRBV28 and TRBJ2-7; D possibly matches TRBD1 or TRBD2 (5 bases each). The length of the CDR3 is 13 residues. Germline-derived CDR1 and CDR2 are MDHEN and SYDVKM. The ends were cut back, 3 bases at V and 4 bases at J, with 10 bases in the middle. The chain's CDR3 is CASSFPGPYEQYF. The CDR3 nucleotides read TGTGCCAGCAGTTTCCCGGGGCCGTACGAGCAGTACTTC.

The V and J genes are TRBV21-1 and TRBJ1-1; the table gives TRBD1 as D, unverified against the DNA. TRBV21-1 is tagged as a pseudogene. The CDR3 loop spans 16 amino acids. The CDR3 DNA is TGTGCCAGCAGCAAAGGTACAGTGGCAGGGAACACTGAAGCTTTCTTT. This sequence encodes CASSKGTVAGNTEAFF.

Here the CDR3 reads CASTAWRSGYNEQFF. CDR3 sequence (DNA): TGTGCCAGCACTGCCTGGAGGAGTGGGTACAATGAGCAGTTCTTC. V is TRBV6-5 and J is TRBJ2-1, with a weak D call TRBD2 (5 bases). This CDR3 comprises 15 residues. Looked up from germline, CDR1 is MNHEY and CDR2 is SVGAGI. The V end was cut by 7 bases, the J end by 4 bases, with 17 bases between.

This sequence joins TRBV5-4 and TRBJ2-3, with a possible D match to TRBD1 (6 bases). The CDR3 is 17 residues long. Germline V gene sequence: CDR1 SGHNT, CDR2 YYREEE (reference sequence). Trimming cost V 0 bases and J 2 bases, with 16 bases left between them. The CDR3 nucleotides read TGTGCCAGCAGCTTGGGAGGACAGATAACCCACACAGATACGCAGTATTTT. Translated: CASSLGGQITHTDTQYF.

V is TRBV7-2 and J is TRBJ2-3, with D unresolved. V was clipped by 1 base and J by 7 bases, with 6 bases between them. In germline, CDR1 is SGHTA, CDR2 FQGNSA. There are 12 residues in the CDR3. Here the CDR3 DNA reads TGTGCCAGCAGCTTAGTGTGGAATACGCAGTATTTT. Translation: CASSLVWNTQYF.

The sample holds a few counts of this clone. CDR3 amino acids: CASSTVTSGLEQYF. CDR3 nucleotides: TGTGCCAGCAGCACAGTGACTAGCGGCCTCGAGCAGTACTTC. This chain connects TRBV7-2 to TRBJ2-7, with 9 positions matching TRBD2. Per germline, CDR1 SGHTA and CDR2 FQGNSA. J gave up 6 bases and V 5 bases, and 8 bases lay outside the gene matches. The CDR3 is 14 amino acids.

V gene TRBV7-9 combines with J gene TRBJ2-1; D gene unclear. The CDR3 has 14 residues. Germline V gene lookup returns CDR1 SEHNR and CDR2 FQNEAQ (reference sequence). V was pared by 4 bases and J by 2 bases, with 9 bases between. This CDR3 is CASSSEPTYNEQFF. The CDR3 DNA is TGTGCCAGCAGCTCGGAGCCCACCTACAATGAGCAGTTCTTC.

This clone was counted ten times or more. The chain employs TRBV7-9 and TRBJ1-2; D is unclear. Germline V gene sequence: CDR1 SEHNR, CDR2 FQNEAQ (reference sequence). The V and J ends lost 1 base and 5 bases respectively, with 11 bases between them. The CDR3 has 14 residues. The CDR3 bases are TGTGCCAGCAGCTTAGATGGGGTTGGATATGGCTACACCTTC. Protein product: CASSLDGVGYGYTF.